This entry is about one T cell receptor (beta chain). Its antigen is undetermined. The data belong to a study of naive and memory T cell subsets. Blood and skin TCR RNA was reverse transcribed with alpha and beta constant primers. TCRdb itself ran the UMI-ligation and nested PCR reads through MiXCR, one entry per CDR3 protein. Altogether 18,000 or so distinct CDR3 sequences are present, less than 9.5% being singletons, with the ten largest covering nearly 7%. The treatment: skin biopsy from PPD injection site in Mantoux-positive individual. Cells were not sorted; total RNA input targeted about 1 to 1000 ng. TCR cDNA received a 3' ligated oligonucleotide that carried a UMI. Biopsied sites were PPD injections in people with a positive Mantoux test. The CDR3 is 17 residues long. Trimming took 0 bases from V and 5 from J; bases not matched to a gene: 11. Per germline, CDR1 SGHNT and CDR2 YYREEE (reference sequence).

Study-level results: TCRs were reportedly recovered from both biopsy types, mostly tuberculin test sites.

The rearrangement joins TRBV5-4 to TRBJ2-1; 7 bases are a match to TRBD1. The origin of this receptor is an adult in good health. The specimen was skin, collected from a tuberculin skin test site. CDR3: CASSLGGRQGRNNEQFF. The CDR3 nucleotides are TGTGCCAGCAGCTTGGGGGGCCGACAGGGAAGAAACAATGAGCAGTTCTTC.